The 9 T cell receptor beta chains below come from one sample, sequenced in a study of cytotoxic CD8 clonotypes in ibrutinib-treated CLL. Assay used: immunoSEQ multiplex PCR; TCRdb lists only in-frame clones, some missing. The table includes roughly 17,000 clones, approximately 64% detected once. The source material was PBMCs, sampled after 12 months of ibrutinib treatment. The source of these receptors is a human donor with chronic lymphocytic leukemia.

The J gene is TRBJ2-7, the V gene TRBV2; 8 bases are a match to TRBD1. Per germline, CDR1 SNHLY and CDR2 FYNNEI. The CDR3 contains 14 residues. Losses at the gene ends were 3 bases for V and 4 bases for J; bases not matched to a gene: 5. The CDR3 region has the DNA TGTGCCAGCAGTGACGCCAGGGGGCTTTACGAGCAGTACTTC. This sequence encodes CASSDARGLYEQYF.

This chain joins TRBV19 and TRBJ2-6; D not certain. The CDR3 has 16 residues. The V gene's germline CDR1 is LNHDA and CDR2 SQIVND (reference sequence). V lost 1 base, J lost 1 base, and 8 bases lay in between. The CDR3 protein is CASSIAKGSGANVLTF. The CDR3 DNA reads TGTGCCAGTAGTATAGCAAAGGGTTCTGGGGCCAACGTCCTGACTTTC.

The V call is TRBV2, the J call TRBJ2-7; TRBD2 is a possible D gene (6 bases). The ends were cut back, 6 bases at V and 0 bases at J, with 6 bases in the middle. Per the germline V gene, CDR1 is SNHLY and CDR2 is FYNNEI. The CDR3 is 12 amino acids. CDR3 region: CASSGSSYEQYF. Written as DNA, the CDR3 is TGTGCCAGCAGCGGGAGCTCCTACGAGCAGTACTTC.

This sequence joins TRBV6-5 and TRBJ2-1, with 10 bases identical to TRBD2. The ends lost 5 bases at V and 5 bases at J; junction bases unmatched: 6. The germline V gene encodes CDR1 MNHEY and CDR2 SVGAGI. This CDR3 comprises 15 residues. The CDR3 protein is CASSGPSGGHNEQFF. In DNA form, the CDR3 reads TGTGCCAGCAGTGGGCCTAGCGGGGGCCACAATGAGCAGTTCTTC.

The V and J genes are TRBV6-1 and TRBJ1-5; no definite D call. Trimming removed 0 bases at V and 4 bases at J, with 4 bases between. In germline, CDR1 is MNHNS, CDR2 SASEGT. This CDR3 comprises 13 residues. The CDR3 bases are TGTGCCAGCAGTGAAGCGCTTAATCAGCCCCAGCATTTT. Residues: CASSEALNQPQHF.

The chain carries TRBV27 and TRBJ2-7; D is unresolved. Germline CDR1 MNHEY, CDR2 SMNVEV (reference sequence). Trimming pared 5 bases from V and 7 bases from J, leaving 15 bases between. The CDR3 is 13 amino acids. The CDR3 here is CASSPVSSEEQYF. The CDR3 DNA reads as TGTGCCAGCAGTCCGGTTTCGTCGGAGGAGCAGTACTTC.

As DNA, the CDR3 is TGTGCCAGCAGCTTAGCCCCGATGAACACTGAAGCTTTCTTT. Translated, it gives CASSLAPMNTEAFF. The V call is TRBV7-3, the J call TRBJ1-1; D remains unclear. This CDR3 comprises 14 residues. Trimming shortened V by 2 bases and J by 0 bases, and 7 bases separated the two germline ends. Germline V CDR1 and CDR2: SGHTA, FQGTGA. Filled out from reference TRBV7-3 and TRBJ1-1, the complete variable domain reads GAGVSQTPSNKVTEKGKYVELRCDPISGHTALYWYRQSLGQGPEFLIYFQGTGAADDSGLPNDRFFAVRPEGSVSTLKIQRTERGDSAVYLCASSLAPMNTEAFFGQGTRLTVV.

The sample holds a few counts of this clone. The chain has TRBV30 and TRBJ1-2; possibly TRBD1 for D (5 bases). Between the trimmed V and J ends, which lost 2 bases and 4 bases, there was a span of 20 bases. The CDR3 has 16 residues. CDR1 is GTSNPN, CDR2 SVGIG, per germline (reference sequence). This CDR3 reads CAWSFATRQSGYGYTF. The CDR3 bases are TGTGCCTGGAGTTTCGCGACCCGACAGTCTGGCTATGGCTACACCTTC.

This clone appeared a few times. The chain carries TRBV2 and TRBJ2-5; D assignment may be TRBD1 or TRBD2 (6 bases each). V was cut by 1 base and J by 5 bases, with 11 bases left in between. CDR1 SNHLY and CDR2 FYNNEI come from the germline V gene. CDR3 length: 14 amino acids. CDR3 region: CASSEGRGRETQYF. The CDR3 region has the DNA TGTGCCAGCAGTGAAGGCCGGGGGCGGGAGACCCAGTACTTC.